This TCR beta chain was identified during a study of blood T cell repertoires in COVID-19. Study in general: T cells, B-cell-depleted T cells, or PBMCs provided the cDNA or gDNA that served as material.

Before being deemed recovered, Cohort 3 donors had two negative PCRs, clearance, or symptom resolution. V was shortened by 2 bases and J by 4 bases, with 19 bases between the two germline ends. Germline loops: CDR1 SGDLS, CDR2 YYNGEE. The CDR3 loop spans 16 amino acids. TCRdb's table, derived via immunoSEQ multiplex PCR, lists solely in-frame clones and lacks some. This table holds roughly 160,000 clones, over 75% found once. This sequence was found in a man aged 50 to 60 who had recovered from COVID-19. The chain combines TRBV9 with TRBJ2-7; TRBD2 is a possible D gene (5 bases). Sequencing was carried out using PBMCs or T cells enriched from blood (not recorded which). The CDR3, as DNA: TGTGCCAGCAGCGTGGGCGGGCCAAATTCTAGATACGAGCAGTACTTC. Its translation is CASSVGGPNSRYEQYF. Looking up the rest from reference TRBV9 and TRBJ2-7 gives the full variable domain: DSGVTQTPKHLITATGQRVTLRCSPRSGDLSVYWYQQSLDQGLQFLIQYYNGEERAKGNILERFSAQQFPDLHSELNLSSLELGDSALYFCASSVGGPNSRYEQYFGPGTRLTVT.